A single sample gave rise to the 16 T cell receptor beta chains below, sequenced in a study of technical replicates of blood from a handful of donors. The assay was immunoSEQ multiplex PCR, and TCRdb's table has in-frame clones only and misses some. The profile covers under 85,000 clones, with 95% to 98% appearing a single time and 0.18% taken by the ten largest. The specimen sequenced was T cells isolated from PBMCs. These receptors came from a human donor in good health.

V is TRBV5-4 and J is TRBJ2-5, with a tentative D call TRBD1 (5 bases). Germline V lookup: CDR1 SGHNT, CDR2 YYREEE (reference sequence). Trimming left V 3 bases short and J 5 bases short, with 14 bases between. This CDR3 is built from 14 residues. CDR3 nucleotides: TGTGCCAGCAGCTCCAGAACAGGATCGGAGACCCAGTACTTC. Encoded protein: CASSSRTGSETQYF.

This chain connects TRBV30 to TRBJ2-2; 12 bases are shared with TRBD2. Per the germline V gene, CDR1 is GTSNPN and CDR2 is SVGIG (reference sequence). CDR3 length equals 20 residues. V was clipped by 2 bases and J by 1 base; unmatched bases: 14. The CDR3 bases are TGTGCCTGGAGTTTTCTGCCCGGGACTAGCGGGCGCGTGAACACCGGGGAGCTGTTTTTT. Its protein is CAWSFLPGTSGRVNTGELFF.

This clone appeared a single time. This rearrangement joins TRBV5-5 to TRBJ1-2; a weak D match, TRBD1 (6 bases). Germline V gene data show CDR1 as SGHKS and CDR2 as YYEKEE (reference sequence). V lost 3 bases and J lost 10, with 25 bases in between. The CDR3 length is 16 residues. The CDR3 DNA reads TGTGCCAGCAGCTCAGCTAATACAACAGGGAGGGGAGACTACACCTTC. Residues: CASSSANTTGRGDYTF. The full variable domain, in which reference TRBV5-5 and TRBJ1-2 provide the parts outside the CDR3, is DAGVTQSPTHLIKTRGQQVTLRCSPISGHKSVSWYQQVLGQGPQFIFQYYEKEERGRGNFPDRFSARQFPNYSSELNVNALLLGDSALYLCASSSANTTGRGDYTFGSGTRLTVV.

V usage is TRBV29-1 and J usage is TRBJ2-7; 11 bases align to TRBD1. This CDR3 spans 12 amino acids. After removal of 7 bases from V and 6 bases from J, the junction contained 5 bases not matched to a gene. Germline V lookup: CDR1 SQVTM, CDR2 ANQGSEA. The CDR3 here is CSGTGTGGEQYF. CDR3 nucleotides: TGCAGCGGAACCGGGACAGGGGGCGAGCAGTACTTC.

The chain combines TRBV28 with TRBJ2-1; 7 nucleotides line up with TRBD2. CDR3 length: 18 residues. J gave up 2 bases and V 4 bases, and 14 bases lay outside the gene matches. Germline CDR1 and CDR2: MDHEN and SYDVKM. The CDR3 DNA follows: TGTGCCAGCAGTTCCCGGGGTAGTCTAGCGGCCGCCTACAATGAGCAGTTCTTC. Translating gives CASSSRGSLAAAYNEQFF.

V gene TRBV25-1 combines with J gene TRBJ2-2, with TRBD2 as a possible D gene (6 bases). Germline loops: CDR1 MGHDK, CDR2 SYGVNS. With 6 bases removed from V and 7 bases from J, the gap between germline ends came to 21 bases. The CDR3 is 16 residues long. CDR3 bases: TGTGCCAGCAGCTCTTGGGGCGGGGCAGGTATCGGGGAGCTGTTTTTT. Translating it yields CASSSWGGAGIGELFF. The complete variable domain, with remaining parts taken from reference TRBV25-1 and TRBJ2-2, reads EADIYQTPRYLVIGTGKKITLECSQTMGHDKMYWYQQDPGMELHLIHYSYGVNSTEKGDLSSESTVSRIRTEHFPLTLESARPSHTSQYLCASSSWGGAGIGELFFGEGSRLTVL.

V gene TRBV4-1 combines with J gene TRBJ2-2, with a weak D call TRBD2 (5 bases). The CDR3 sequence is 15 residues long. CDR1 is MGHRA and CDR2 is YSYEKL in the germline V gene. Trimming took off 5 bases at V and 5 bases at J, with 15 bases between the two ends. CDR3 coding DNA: TGCGCCAGCAGCTTCCCAATATCGGGAACCGGGGAGCTGTTTTTT. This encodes CASSFPISGTGELFF.

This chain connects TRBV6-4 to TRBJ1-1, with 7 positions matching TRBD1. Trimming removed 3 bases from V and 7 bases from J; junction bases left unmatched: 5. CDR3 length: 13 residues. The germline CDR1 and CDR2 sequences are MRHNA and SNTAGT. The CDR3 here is CASSERDSNEAFF. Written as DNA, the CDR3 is TGTGCCAGCAGTGAAAGGGACAGCAATGAAGCTTTCTTT.

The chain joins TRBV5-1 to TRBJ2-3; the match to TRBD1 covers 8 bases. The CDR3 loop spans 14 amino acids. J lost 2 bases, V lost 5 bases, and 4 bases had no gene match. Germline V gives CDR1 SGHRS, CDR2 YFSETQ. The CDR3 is CASRTGEVTDTQYF. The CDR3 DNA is TGCGCCAGCAGGACAGGGGAAGTCACAGATACGCAGTATTTT. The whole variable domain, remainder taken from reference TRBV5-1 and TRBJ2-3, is KAGVTQTPRYLIKTRGQQVTLSCSPISGHRSVSWYQQTPGQGLQFLFEYFSETQRNKGNFPGRFSGRQFSNSRSEMNVSTLELGDSALYLCASRTGEVTDTQYFGPGTRLTVL.

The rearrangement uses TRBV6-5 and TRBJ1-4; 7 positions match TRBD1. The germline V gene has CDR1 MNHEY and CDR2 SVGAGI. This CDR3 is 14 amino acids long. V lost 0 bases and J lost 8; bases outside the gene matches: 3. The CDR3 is CASSYSRGPEKLFF. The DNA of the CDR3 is TGTGCCAGCAGTTACTCGAGGGGGCCAGAAAAACTGTTTTTT.

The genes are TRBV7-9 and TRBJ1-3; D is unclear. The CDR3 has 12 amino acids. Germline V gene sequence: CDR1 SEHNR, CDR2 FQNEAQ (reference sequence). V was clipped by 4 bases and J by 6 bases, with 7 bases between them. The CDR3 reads CASSSSPNTIYF. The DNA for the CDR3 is TGTGCCAGCAGCTCGAGTCCAAACACCATATATTTT.

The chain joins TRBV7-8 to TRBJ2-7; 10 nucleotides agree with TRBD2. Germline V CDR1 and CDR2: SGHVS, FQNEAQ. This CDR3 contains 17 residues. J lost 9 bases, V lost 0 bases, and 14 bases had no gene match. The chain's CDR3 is CASSLAGLAGGSVRQYF. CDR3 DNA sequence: TGTGCCAGCAGCTTAGCCGGGTTAGCGGGAGGATCCGTGCGGCAGTACTTC. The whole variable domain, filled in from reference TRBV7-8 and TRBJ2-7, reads GAGVSQSPRYKVAKRGQDVALRCDPISGHVSLFWYQQALGQGPEFLTYFQNEAQLDKSGLPSDRFFAERPEGSVSTLKIQRTQQEDSAVYLCASSLAGLAGGSVRQYFGPGTRLTVT.

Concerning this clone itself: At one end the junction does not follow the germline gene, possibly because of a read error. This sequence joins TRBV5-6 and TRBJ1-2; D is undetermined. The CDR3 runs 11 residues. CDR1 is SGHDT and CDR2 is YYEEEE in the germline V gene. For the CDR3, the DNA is TGTGCCAGCAGCTTGATCGGTAATAGAGCCTTC. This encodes CASSLIGNRAF.

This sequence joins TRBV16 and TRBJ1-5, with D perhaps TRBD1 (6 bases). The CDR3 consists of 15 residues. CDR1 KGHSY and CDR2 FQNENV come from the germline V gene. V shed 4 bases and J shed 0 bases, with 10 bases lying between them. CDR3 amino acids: CASSRQGNSNQPQHF. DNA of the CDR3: TGTGCCAGCAGCCGTCAGGGGAATAGCAATCAGCCCCAGCATTTT.

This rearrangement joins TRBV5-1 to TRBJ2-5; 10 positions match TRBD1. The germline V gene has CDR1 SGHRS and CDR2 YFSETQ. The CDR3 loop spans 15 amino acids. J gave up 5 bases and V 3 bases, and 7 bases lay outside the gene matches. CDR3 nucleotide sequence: TGCGCCAGCAGCTCTCCGGGACAGGGGTCGGAGACCCAGTACTTC. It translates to CASSSPGQGSETQYF.

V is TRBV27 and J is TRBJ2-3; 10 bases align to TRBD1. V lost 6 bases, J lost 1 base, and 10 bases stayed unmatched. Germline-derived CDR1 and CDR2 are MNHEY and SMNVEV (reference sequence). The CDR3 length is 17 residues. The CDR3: CASRKNQDRGRTDTQYF. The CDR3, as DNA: TGTGCCAGCAGAAAGAACCAAGACAGGGGGCGCACAGATACGCAGTATTTT.